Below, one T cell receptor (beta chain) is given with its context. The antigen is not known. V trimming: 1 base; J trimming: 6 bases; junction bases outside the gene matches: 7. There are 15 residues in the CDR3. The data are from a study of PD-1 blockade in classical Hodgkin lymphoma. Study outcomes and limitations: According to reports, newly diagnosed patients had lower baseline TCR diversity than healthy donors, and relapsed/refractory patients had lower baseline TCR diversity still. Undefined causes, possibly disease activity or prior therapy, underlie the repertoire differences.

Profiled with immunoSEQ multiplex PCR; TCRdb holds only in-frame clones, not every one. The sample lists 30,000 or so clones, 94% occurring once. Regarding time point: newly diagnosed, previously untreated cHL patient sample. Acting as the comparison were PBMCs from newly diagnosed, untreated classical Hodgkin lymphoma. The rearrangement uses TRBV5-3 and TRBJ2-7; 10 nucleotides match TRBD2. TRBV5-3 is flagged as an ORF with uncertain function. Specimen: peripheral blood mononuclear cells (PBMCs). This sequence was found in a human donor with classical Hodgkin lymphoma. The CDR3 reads CARSLRLAGEGEQYF. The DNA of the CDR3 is TGTGCCAGAAGCTTGCGGCTAGCGGGGGAAGGCGAGCAGTACTTC.